This T cell receptor (beta chain) was sequenced in a study of blood T cell repertoires in COVID-19. Turning to the study itself: COVID-19 samples, acute and convalescent, were from the United States, Italy and Spain.

In the original processing: Nucleated cell counts were estimated from reference gene primer amplification. The table came from immunoSEQ multiplex PCR; TCRdb's copy has only in-frame clones and leaves some out. V and J calls plus clone size are reproduced from that table; the DNA served to infer D and trimming. The sample holds 210,000 or so clones, 80% seen once. CDR3 length: 14 residues. Trimming cost V 0 bases and J 7 bases, with 7 bases left between them. Germline V lookup: CDR1 LGHDT, CDR2 YNNKEL (reference sequence). Enrollees, 18 to 89 years old, lived in 25 or so US areas. The gene calls are TRBV3-1 (or the pseudogene TRBV3-2) and TRBJ1-6; TRBD1 is a possible D gene (5 bases). The clonotype originates from a man aged 30 to 45 with acute COVID-19. The sequenced sample was PBMCs or T cells enriched from blood (not recorded which). This CDR3 reads CASSQEEGNSPLHF. The CDR3 DNA reads TGTGCCAGCAGCCAAGAGGAGGGGAATTCACCCCTCCACTTT.